Listed here are 23 T cell receptor beta chains from one sample, sequenced in a study of OX40 agonist ivuxolimab in advanced cancers. Produced via immunoSEQ multiplex PCR; TCRdb's table is partial and in-frame only. The sample yields more than 40,000 clones, 65% to 85% seen once. The sample in question was CD4+ or CD8+ T cells sorted from blood, obtained in a trial of the OX40 agonist ivuxolimab. Source of these receptors: an adult with an advanced solid tumor such as melanoma, head and neck, liver or kidney cancer.

V gene TRBV9 combines with J gene TRBJ2-1; D call uncertain. The V and J ends lost 1 base and 9 bases respectively, with 14 bases between them. CDR1 SGDLS and CDR2 YYNGEE come from the germline V gene. CDR3 size: 14 residues. CDR3 amino acids: CASSVFSQDREQFF. The DNA of the CDR3 is TGTGCCAGCAGCGTATTCTCGCAGGATCGTGAGCAGTTCTTC.

The chain combines TRBV6-1 with TRBJ2-3, with D possibly TRBD2 on 5 matching bases. The CDR3 extends over 15 amino acids. CDR1 and CDR2 (germline): MNHNS, SASEGT. V lost 6 bases to trimming and J lost 2 bases, with 15 bases between them. CDR3 in DNA: TGTGCCAGCAGCGATACGAGGGATCCCACAGATACGCAGTATTTT. As protein: CASSDTRDPTDTQYF.

The table lists this clone with a few counts. CDR3 nucleotide sequence: TGTGCCAGCAGCCCATTAATTGGGTCCGTTCAGCCCCAGCATTTT. It encodes CASSPLIGSVQPQHF. The chain uses TRBV7-2 and TRBJ1-5; D is undetermined. The CDR3 is 15 residues long. Germline V CDR1 and CDR2: SGHTA, FQGNSA. Trimming removed 5 bases from V and 6 bases from J, with 17 bases in between.

The rearrangement links TRBV11-3 to TRBJ2-5; 8 bases are shared with TRBD1. Looked up from germline, CDR1 is SGHNT and CDR2 is YENEEA. V was pared by 1 base and J by 5 bases, with 6 bases of the junction left unmatched. This CDR3 is 15 amino acids long. The CDR3 region is CASSLGGTGPETQYF. For the CDR3, the DNA is TGTGCCAGCAGCTTAGGGGGGACAGGTCCCGAGACCCAGTACTTC.

V is TRBV27 and J is TRBJ2-3; the D call may be TRBD1 or TRBD2 (5 bases each). The CDR3 totals 16 residues. Germline CDR1 reads MNHEY; CDR2 reads SMNVEV (reference sequence). V dropped 4 bases and J dropped 3 bases, with 17 bases sitting between them. CDR3 bases: TGTGCCAGCAGTTACCTGGGACGGCGTGGGACAGATACGCAGTATTTT. Its protein product is CASSYLGRRGTDTQYF.

This chain connects TRBV9 to TRBJ2-1; 9 bases line up with TRBD2. J lost 1 base, V lost 0 bases, and 11 bases had no gene match. Germline-derived CDR1 and CDR2 are SGDLS and YYNGEE. This CDR3 is built from 19 residues. Here the CDR3 DNA reads TGTGCCAGCAGCGTAGCGTGGGGAGGTAGCGGGAGTTCCTACAATGAGCAGTTCTTC. Its protein is CASSVAWGGSGSSYNEQFF.

The chain has TRBV28 and TRBJ2-7; 11 nucleotides align to TRBD2. Germline V gene data show CDR1 as MDHEN and CDR2 as SYDVKM. V was pared by 6 bases and J by 0 bases, with 7 bases of the junction left unmatched. The CDR3 totals 16 residues. In DNA form, the CDR3 reads TGTGCCAGCAGGCTCGGACTAGCGGGTAGCTCCTACGAGCAGTACTTC. It encodes CASRLGLAGSSYEQYF.

This chain links TRBV7-2 with TRBJ1-6; 7 nucleotides line up with TRBD1. J lost 13 bases, V lost 2 bases, and 5 bases had no gene match. CDR3 length equals 13 residues. Germline V gene data show CDR1 as SGHTA and CDR2 as FQGNSA. The CDR3 nucleotides read TGTGCCAGCAGCTTACCAGGGGGGGATCCCCTCCACTTT. Its protein product is CASSLPGGDPLHF.

In its sample, this clone was seen a few times. The chain employs TRBV10-3 and TRBJ2-5; 8 nucleotides match TRBD2. The CDR3 loop spans 12 amino acids. The V and J ends lost 4 bases and 5 bases, in that order; junction bases with no gene match: 0. Germline V gene data show CDR1 as ENHRY and CDR2 as SYGVKD. The CDR3 coding sequence is TGTGCCATCAGTGCGGGAGGGGAGACCCAGTACTTC. Its translation: CAISAGGETQYF.

The chain joins TRBV28 to TRBJ2-5, with a possible D match to TRBD1 (5 bases). Between the trimmed V and J ends, which lost 3 bases and 5 bases, there was a span of 7 bases. The CDR3 length is 12 residues. Germline loops: CDR1 MDHEN, CDR2 SYDVKM. The CDR3 is CASSFRGETQYF. The CDR3 DNA reads as TGTGCCAGCAGTTTTAGGGGTGAGACCCAGTACTTC.

This rearrangement joins TRBV6-1 to TRBJ2-7; 11 bases match TRBD2. This CDR3 spans 19 amino acids. After removal of 0 bases from V and 4 bases from J, the junction contained 14 bases not matched to a gene. Germline V gene lookup returns CDR1 MNHNS and CDR2 SASEGT. In nucleotides, the CDR3 is TGTGCCAGCAGTGAAGCCCTTTACCAACTAGCGGGGGTCAGGTACGAGCAGTACTTC. It is translated as CASSEALYQLAGVRYEQYF.

This clone has only a few counts. V gene TRBV11-1 combines with J gene TRBJ2-2, with D tentatively TRBD1 (6 bases). The ends were cut back, 4 bases at V and 5 bases at J, with 11 bases in the middle. This CDR3 has 14 residues. Germline lookup yields CDR1 SGHAT and CDR2 FQDESV (reference sequence). The CDR3, as DNA: TGTGCCAGCAGCTCAACTAGGGGGACCGGGGAGCTGTTTTTT. This codes for CASSSTRGTGELFF.

This clone has only one observation. The gene calls are TRBV28 and TRBJ1-1; the D is unclear. V lost 5 bases and J 0 bases, leaving 10 bases between the germline ends. CDR1 and CDR2 (germline): MDHEN, SYDVKM. This CDR3 is built from 14 residues. CDR3 sequence reads: CASSRPAMNTEAFF. In DNA form, the CDR3 reads TGTGCCAGCAGTCGCCCGGCTATGAACACTGAAGCTTTCTTT. Combining the CDR3 with reference TRBV28 and TRBJ1-1 gives the whole variable domain DVKVTQSSRYLVKRTGEKVFLECVQDMDHENMFWYRQDPGLGLRLIYFSYDVKMKEKGDIPEGYSVSREKKERFSLILESASTNQTSMYLCASSRPAMNTEAFFGQGTRLTVV.

The sample holds one count of this clone. The rearrangement links TRBV5-5 to TRBJ2-3; D might be TRBD2 (7 bases). V was clipped by 2 bases and J by 5 bases, with 18 bases between them. CDR1 and CDR2 from the germline V gene are SGHKS and YYEKEE (reference sequence). The CDR3 consists of 16 residues. As DNA, the CDR3 is TGTGCCAGCAGCTTCTCCCCGGGGGGCGCCGGAGATACGCAGTATTTT. As protein: CASSFSPGGAGDTQYF.

This clone was counted a single time. The chain joins TRBV27 to TRBJ2-1; no clear D. Per germline, CDR1 MNHEY and CDR2 SMNVEV (reference sequence). The CDR3 consists of 14 residues. Trimming took 0 bases from V and 7 from J, leaving 10 bases between them. For the CDR3, the DNA is TGTGCCAGCAGTTTATCTGCGACGGAGAATGAGCAGTTCTTC. This sequence encodes CASSLSATENEQFF.

Worth noting for this clone: The identical CDR3 is also encoded by other nucleotide sequences in the sample. The V and J genes are TRBV6-5 and TRBJ1-2, with D tentatively TRBD1 (5 bases). Germline lookup yields CDR1 MNHEY and CDR2 SVGAGI. The CDR3 runs to 13 residues. Trimming shortened V by 2 bases and J by 8 bases, and 12 bases separated the two germline ends. This CDR3 reads CASSYGGGGGYTF. The CDR3 DNA reads TGTGCCAGCAGTTACGGGGGGGGTGGCGGCTACACCTTC.

This chain links TRBV28 with TRBJ2-7; 8 bases map to TRBD2. Germline V gene data show CDR1 as MDHEN and CDR2 as SYDVKM. V shed 5 bases and J 6 bases; nucleotides not matched to a gene: 12. This CDR3 is 15 amino acids long. The CDR3: CASSPASGGRPEQYF. CDR3 in DNA: TGTGCCAGCAGTCCCGCCTCTGGCGGGAGGCCCGAGCAGTACTTC.

The chain has TRBV13 and TRBJ1-1; D may be TRBD1 (5 bases). V was pared by 7 bases and J by 1 base, with 10 bases between. This CDR3 spans 13 amino acids. Germline V gene sequence: CDR1 PRHDT, CDR2 FYEKMQ (reference sequence). In nucleotides, the CDR3 is TGTGCCAGCAAAGAGAGGGGGAACACTGAAGCTTTCTTT. This sequence encodes CASKERGNTEAFF.

In this sample, this clone turned up a few times. J is TRBJ2-1 and V is TRBV6-1; possibly TRBD2 for D (6 bases). Germline V CDR1 and CDR2: MNHNS, SASEGT. The CDR3 is 17 amino acids. V lost 1 base and J 5 bases, leaving 18 bases between the germline ends. CDR3 DNA: TGTGCCAGCAGTGAAGACCGGGGGTTTCTGGCGGACAATGAGCAGTTCTTC. This encodes CASSEDRGFLADNEQFF.

The V call is TRBV5-1, the J call TRBJ1-2; D unclear. CDR3 length: 14 amino acids. Deletions cut 4 bases from V and 4 bases from J, with 14 bases between. The V gene's germline CDR1 is SGHRS and CDR2 YFSETQ. The CDR3 loop is CASSPDSPGYGYTF. Written as DNA, the CDR3 is TGCGCCAGCAGCCCGGACTCGCCTGGCTATGGCTACACCTTC. Full variable domain (remainder filled in from reference TRBV5-1 and TRBJ1-2): KAGVTQTPRYLIKTRGQQVTLSCSPISGHRSVSWYQQTPGQGLQFLFEYFSETQRNKGNFPGRFSGRQFSNSRSEMNVSTLELGDSALYLCASSPDSPGYGYTFGSGTRLTVV.

The chain recombines TRBV30 with TRBJ2-7; weak D call: TRBD1 (6 bases). The CDR3 is 12 amino acids. V gave up 3 bases and J gave up 4 bases, with 10 bases separating them. Germline CDR1 GTSNPN, CDR2 SVGIG (reference sequence). In DNA form, the CDR3 reads TGTGCCTGGAGCCGAGGGGGTTACGAGCAGTACTTC. Its translation: CAWSRGGYEQYF.

The chain combines TRBV27 with TRBJ2-7; D ambiguous. CDR1 is MNHEY, CDR2 SMNVEV, per germline (reference sequence). The V and J ends lost 10 bases and 1 base respectively, with 20 bases between them. The CDR3 spans 15 residues. The CDR3 sequence: CATEAGIAGSYEQYF. CDR3 bases: TGTGCCACCGAGGCTGGGATCGCAGGATCCTACGAGCAGTACTTC.

V gene TRBV23-1 combines with J gene TRBJ2-7; TRBD2 might be the D (6 bases). Being an ORF, TRBV23-1 has a function that is uncertain. The CDR3 contains 13 residues. Trimming pared 4 bases from V and 2 bases from J, leaving 9 bases between. Here the CDR3 DNA reads TGCGCCAGCAGTCCAGGCGGGACCTACGAGCAGTACTTC. Protein sequence: CASSPGGTYEQYF.